This TCR beta chain originates from a study of control samples from healthy donors and cancer patients. The germline V gene has CDR1 SNHLY and CDR2 FYNNEI. This CDR3 region has 13 residues. Only in-frame clones appear in the TCRdb table, and some are missing; sequencing was by immunoSEQ multiplex PCR. The sample lists 65,000 to 80,000 clones; 89% were seen once. About this clone: An end of the junction does not agree with germline; a read error may underlie this.

This receptor was identified in a woman between 45 and 65 years old with colorectal cancer. The sequencing sample was made of PBMCs. This sequence joins TRBV2 and TRBJ2-3; 9 positions agree with TRBD2. CDR3 DNA sequence: TGTGCCAGCAGTGAAGCGCTTCGCACTAGCGGGTCGTTT. This gives the protein CASSEALRTSGSF.